This T cell receptor beta chain was obtained from a study of T and B cells in COVID-19 patients. About the study: The recovered cohort's median age was 34 years, versus 65 to 80 years in active infection. In the active-infection cohort, about 90% of the roughly 20 patients had comorbidities linked to unfavorable COVID-19 outcome. Study observations and caveats: Sorted SARS-CoV-2-responsive or tetramer+ T cells and CD4+, regulatory and CD8+ subsets were not yet sequenced. Patients with COVID-19 reportedly showed strongly skewed T cell receptor beta variable and joining gene usage.

TRB rearrangements were amplified by multiplex PCR with BIOMED2 TRB-A/B primers. One entry per CDR3 protein, called by TCRdb with MiXCR from the multiplex PCR reads. The sample records roughly 9,600 distinct CDR3 sequences, about two fifths being singletons. V shed 4 bases and J shed 6 bases, with 13 bases lying between them. This CDR3 contains 13 residues. Germline V gene data show CDR1 as MNHNS and CDR2 as SASEGT. This clonotype was counted a few times. As yet, its antigen is unknown. From blood, about 230-500 ng of genomic DNA served as TRB template. V usage is TRBV6-1 and J usage is TRBJ2-7; D unclear. The sequencing sample was made of blood. This sequence originates from a human donor with active COVID-19. CDR3 nucleotide sequence: TGTGCCAGCAGTGGCTTCGTGGGCTCCGAGCAGTACTTC. Translated, it gives CASSGFVGSEQYF.